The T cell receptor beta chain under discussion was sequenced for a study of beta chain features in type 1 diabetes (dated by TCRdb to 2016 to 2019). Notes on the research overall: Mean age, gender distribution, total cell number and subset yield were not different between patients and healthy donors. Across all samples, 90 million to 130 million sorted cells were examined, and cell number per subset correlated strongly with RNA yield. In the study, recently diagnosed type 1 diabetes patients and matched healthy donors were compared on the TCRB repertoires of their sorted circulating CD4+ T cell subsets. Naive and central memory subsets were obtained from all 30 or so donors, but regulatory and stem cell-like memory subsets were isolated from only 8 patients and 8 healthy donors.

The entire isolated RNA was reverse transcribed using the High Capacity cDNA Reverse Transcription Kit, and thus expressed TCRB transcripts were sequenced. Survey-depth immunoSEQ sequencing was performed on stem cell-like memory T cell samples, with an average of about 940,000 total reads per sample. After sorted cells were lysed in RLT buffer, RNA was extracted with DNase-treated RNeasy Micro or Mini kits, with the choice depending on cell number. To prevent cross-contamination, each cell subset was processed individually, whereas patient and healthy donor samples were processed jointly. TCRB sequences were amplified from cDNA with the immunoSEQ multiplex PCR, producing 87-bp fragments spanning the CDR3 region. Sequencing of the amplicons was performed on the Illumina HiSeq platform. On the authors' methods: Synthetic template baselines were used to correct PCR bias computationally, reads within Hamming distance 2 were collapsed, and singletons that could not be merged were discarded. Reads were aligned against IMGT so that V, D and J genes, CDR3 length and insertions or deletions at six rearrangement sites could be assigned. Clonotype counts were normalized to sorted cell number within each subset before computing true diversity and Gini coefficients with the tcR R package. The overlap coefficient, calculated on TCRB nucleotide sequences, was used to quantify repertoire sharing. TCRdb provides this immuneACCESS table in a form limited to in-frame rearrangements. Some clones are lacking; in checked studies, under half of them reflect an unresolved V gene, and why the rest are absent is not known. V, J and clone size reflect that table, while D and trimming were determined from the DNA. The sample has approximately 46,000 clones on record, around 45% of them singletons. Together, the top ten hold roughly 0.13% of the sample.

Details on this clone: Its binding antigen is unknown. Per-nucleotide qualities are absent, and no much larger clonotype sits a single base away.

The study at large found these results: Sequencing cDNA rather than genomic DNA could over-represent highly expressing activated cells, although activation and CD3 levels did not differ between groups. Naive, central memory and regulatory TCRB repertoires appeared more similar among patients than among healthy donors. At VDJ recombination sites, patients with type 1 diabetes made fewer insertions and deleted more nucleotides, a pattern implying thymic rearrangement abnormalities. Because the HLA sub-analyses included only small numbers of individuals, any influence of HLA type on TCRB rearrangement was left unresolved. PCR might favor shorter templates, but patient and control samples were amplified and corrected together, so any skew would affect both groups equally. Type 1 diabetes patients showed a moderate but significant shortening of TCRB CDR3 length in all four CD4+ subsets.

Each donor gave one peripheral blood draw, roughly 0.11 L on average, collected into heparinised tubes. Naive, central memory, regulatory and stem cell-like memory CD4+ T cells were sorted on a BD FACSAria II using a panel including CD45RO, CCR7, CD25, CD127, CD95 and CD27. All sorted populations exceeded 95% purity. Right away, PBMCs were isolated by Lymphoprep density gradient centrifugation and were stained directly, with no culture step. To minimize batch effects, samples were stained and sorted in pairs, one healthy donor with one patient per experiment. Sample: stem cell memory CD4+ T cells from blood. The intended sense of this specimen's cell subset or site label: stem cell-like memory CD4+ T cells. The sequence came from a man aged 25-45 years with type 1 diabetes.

CDR3 reads: CASRGTDTQYF. The DNA sequence reads TGTGCCAGCCGAGGCACAGATACGCAGTATTTT. The chain is made from TRBV2 and TRBJ2-3; too little of a D gene remains to name it. V and J lose 8 bases and 1 base, and a span of 4 bases separates them. CDR1 SNHLY and CDR2 FYNNEI were looked up in the germline V gene. Counted from cysteine to phenylalanine, this CDR3 has 11 amino acids. The sequence is cut down to CDR3 DNA, 33 bases in frame from base 1.